The 10 T cell receptor beta chains below come from one sample, sequenced in a study of CD8 T cells in Susac syndrome. RNA in amounts of roughly 0.45 to 1 ug was reverse transcribed with random hexamers. TCRdb re-called the immunoSEQ multiplex PCR reads with MiXCR, one entry per CDR3 protein. The top ten clones hold around 0.1% of a sample with roughly 190,000 distinct CDR3 sequences, 90% to 95% of them seen once. The sequenced material came from CD4+ T cells from PBMCs. The receptor set was obtained from a human donor in good health.

V gene TRBV3-1 combines with J gene TRBJ1-4; no clear D. The CDR3 contains 18 residues. Germline V CDR1 and CDR2: LGHDT, YNNKEL (reference sequence). Trimming took 1 base from V and 3 from J, leaving 18 bases between them. CDR3 in amino acids: CASSQGGLRPTSNEKLFF. CDR3 coding DNA: TGTGCCAGCAGCCAAGGCGGTCTCCGCCCCACTTCTAATGAAAAACTGTTTTTT.

The V call is TRBV29-1, the J call TRBJ2-1; TRBD1 matches 9 bases. V dropped 5 bases and J dropped 4; count of bases not matched to a gene: 3. CDR3 size: 13 residues. Germline V lookup: CDR1 SQVTM, CDR2 ANQGSEA. The CDR3 DNA reads TGCAGCGTTACAGGGGGCGCGTACAATGAGCAGTTCTTC. Protein product: CSVTGGAYNEQFF.

This chain connects TRBV29-1 to TRBJ1-1; 8 nucleotides align to TRBD1. J was trimmed by 4 bases and V by 6 bases; bases with no gene match: 7. The CDR3 is 13 amino acids. Per the germline V gene, CDR1 is SQVTM and CDR2 is ANQGSEA. CDR3 amino acids: CSVLPTGATEAFF. The DNA of the CDR3 is TGCAGCGTCCTTCCGACAGGGGCCACTGAAGCTTTCTTT. Full variable domain (rest looked up from reference TRBV29-1 and TRBJ1-1): SAVISQKPSRDICQRGTSLTIQCQVDSQVTMMFWYRQQPGQSLTLIATANQGSEATYESGFVIDKFPISRPNLTFSTLTVSNMSPEDSSIYLCSVLPTGATEAFFGQGTRLTVV.

J is TRBJ1-2 and V is TRBV3-1, with D unresolved. The V and J ends lost 1 base and 10 bases respectively, with 13 bases between them. The CDR3 has 13 amino acids. Germline V gives CDR1 LGHDT, CDR2 YNNKEL (reference sequence). CDR3 sequence (DNA): TGTGCCAGCAGCCAAGTTGACGGCCCCGTCTACACCTTC. This gives the protein CASSQVDGPVYTF.

This chain connects TRBV27 to TRBJ2-3; D is undetermined. CDR1 is MNHEY, CDR2 SMNVEV, per germline (reference sequence). V lost 0 bases to trimming and J lost 2 bases, with 6 bases between them. The CDR3 extends over 14 amino acids. The CDR3 DNA reads as TGTGCCAGCAGTTTATCGATGGCCACAGATACGCAGTATTTT. It is translated as CASSLSMATDTQYF.

The chain links TRBV27 to TRBJ2-7; D is possibly TRBD2 (7 bases). The germline V gene has CDR1 MNHEY and CDR2 SMNVEV (reference sequence). The ends were cut back, 7 bases at V and 1 base at J, with 17 bases in the middle. This CDR3 region has 15 residues. The CDR3 reads CASTPEGGASYEQYF. CDR3 in DNA: TGTGCCAGCACCCCAGAGGGGGGGGCTTCCTACGAGCAGTACTTC.

The chain is built from TRBV24-1 and TRBJ2-5, with D unresolved. The CDR3 contains 13 residues. Trimming removed 3 bases at V and 5 bases at J, with 9 bases between. Germline lookup yields CDR1 KGHDR and CDR2 SFDVKD. The CDR3 DNA sequence: TGTGCCACCAGTGATGCCTCCTTGGAGACCCAGTACTTC. Translated: CATSDASLETQYF.

This chain connects TRBV30 to TRBJ2-7; D unclear. Germline V gene lookup returns CDR1 GTSNPN and CDR2 SVGIG (reference sequence). CDR3 length: 12 amino acids. The V and J ends lost 2 bases and 7 bases respectively, with 12 bases between them. The CDR3 region has the DNA TGTGCCTGGAGTCCCCTGGGCTCGGAGCAGTACTTC. This translates into CAWSPLGSEQYF.

The chain carries TRBV5-1 and TRBJ2-2; no clear D gene. Germline assignment: CDR1 SGHRS and CDR2 YFSETQ. Trimming left V 3 bases short and J 0 bases short, with 9 bases between. This CDR3 contains 15 residues. CDR3 bases: TGCGCCAGCAGCTCGATAAACGCGAACACCGGGGAGCTGTTTTTT. Translation: CASSSINANTGELFF.

V usage is TRBV11-2 and J usage is TRBJ1-6; D is unclear. Trimming stripped 1 base from V and 14 bases from J, with 18 bases between. The CDR3 spans 15 residues. Germline V lookup: CDR1 SGHAT, CDR2 FQNNGV. The CDR3 protein is CASSLAFGSSFTLHF. DNA of the CDR3: TGTGCCAGCAGCTTAGCTTTCGGGAGCTCCTTCACCCTCCACTTT.